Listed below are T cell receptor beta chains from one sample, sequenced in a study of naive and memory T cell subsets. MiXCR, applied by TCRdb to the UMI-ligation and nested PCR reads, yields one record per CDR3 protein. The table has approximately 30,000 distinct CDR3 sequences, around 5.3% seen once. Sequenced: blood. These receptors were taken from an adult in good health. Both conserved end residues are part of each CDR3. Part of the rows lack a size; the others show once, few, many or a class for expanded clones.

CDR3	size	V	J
CASSLVEQGENIQYF	many	TRBV7-2	TRBJ2-4
CASSFWQGPNTEAFF	-	TRBV28	TRBJ1-1
CASSTSHGELFF	many	TRBV6-5	TRBJ2-2
CASSFIADQPQHF	many	TRBV7-3	TRBJ1-5
CASSVAPGKDTQYF	many	TRBV9	TRBJ2-3
CASSSPVNEQFF	many	TRBV6-5	TRBJ2-1
CASSLDQGPSYEQYF	many	TRBV5-1	TRBJ2-7
CASSLEYTEAFF	-	TRBV27	TRBJ1-1
CASSLEQGLIVTEAFF	many	TRBV7-2	TRBJ1-1
CANLDENYGYTF	few	TRBV28	TRBJ1-2
CASRPTSGVNNEQFF	many	TRBV11-2	TRBJ2-1
CSVTGTSEQVYNEQFF	many	TRBV29-1	TRBJ2-1
CASSQDPSGSTQETQYF	many	TRBV4-2	TRBJ2-5
CASSYGLSGSRQFF	many	TRBV6-5	TRBJ2-1
CAWAQTGGSEAFF	many	TRBV30	TRBJ1-1